The rows below give T cell receptor beta chains drawn from one sample of a study of blood T cells in healthy people across ages. TCRdb used MiXCR to reprocess the 5' RACE reads, holding one entry per CDR3 protein. The sample has approximately 800,000 distinct CDR3 sequences, approximately 35% seen once; the top ten hold 10% to 15%. The sample comprised blood. All receptors come from a man between 18 and 35 years old in good health. Each CDR3 is given with its conserved first and last residue. Fields, in order: clone size, J gene, D gene, V gene, CDR3 DNA, CDR3 protein. D genes are given only for firm matches. Only some rows state a clone size, as once, few, many or a class for expanded clones.

few,TRBJ2-5,.,TRBV20-1,TGCAGTGCTAGCGGGCCGACCGGGGAGACCCAGTACTTC,CSASGPTGETQYF
few,TRBJ2-3,TRBD1,TRBV27,TGTGCCAGCAGTGATTCCCACGGGGACAGGGGCACAGATACGCAGTATTTT,CASSDSHGDRGTDTQYF
.,TRBJ2-7,.,TRBV7-7,TGTGCCAGCAGCCTAAACTCCGGGGGCTACGAGCAGTACTTC,CASSLNSGGYEQYF
once,TRBJ2-1,.,TRBV6-2/TRBV6-3,TGTGCCAGCAGTTACGGAGCGCCAGCCTACAATGAGCAGTTCTTC,CASSYGAPAYNEQFF
many,TRBJ2-5,.,TRBV10-3,TGTGCCATCGGGGCACAAGAGACCCAGTACTTC,CAIGAQETQYF
many,TRBJ1-2,.,TRBV6-6,TGTGCCAGCAGTGATCTCGACATCGACTATGGCTACACCTTC,CASSDLDIDYGYTF
.,TRBJ2-3,.,TRBV12-3/TRBV12-4,TGTGCCGGCATCGTCGGGGCCGGACACACCACAGATACGCAGTATTTT,CAGIVGAGHTTDTQYF
.,TRBJ2-3,.,TRBV7-9,TGTGCCAACAGTCCCCGGGACGGAAAAATCGCTACGCAGTATTTT,CANSPRDGKIATQYF
few,TRBJ1-4,.,TRBV6-6,TGTGCCAGCAGTTCGACGGGCCCTGGGGTTGAAAAACTGTTTTTT,CASSSTGPGVEKLFF
many,TRBJ2-7,.,TRBV10-3,TGTGCCATCAGTGAGTACGAGGGCTCCTACGAGCAGTACTTC,CAISEYEGSYEQYF
few,TRBJ1-1,TRBD1,TRBV12-3/TRBV12-4,TGTGCCAGCAGTAGAGGGGGCGCGGGGACTGAAGCTTTCTTT,CASSRGGAGTEAFF
.,TRBJ1-1,.,TRBV20-1,TGCAGTGCTAGAGAGGGCAGGGCGACCACTGAAGCTTTCTTT,CSAREGRATTEAFF
.,TRBJ2-5,TRBD2,TRBV5-5,TGTGCCAGCAGCTTGTTGAGGACTAGCGGGCAAGAGACCCAGTACTTC,CASSLLRTSGQETQYF
once,TRBJ2-7,TRBD1,TRBV5-1,TGCGCCAGCAGTCGGAGCCCCCGGGACAGCTTCTACGAGCAGTACTTC,CASSRSPRDSFYEQYF
.,TRBJ2-1,.,TRBV5-1,TGCGCCAGCAGCACGGACAATCCCGACCGGGCGTTCTTC,CASSTDNPDRAFF
.,TRBJ2-2,TRBD2,TRBV4-2,TGTGCCAGCAGCCGAATGACTAGCGGGAGCCGTACCGGGGAGCTGTTTTTT,CASSRMTSGSRTGELFF
.,TRBJ2-7,.,TRBV28,TGTGCCAGCAGTTCTCCTCGAACAAGTGGAGCTTCCTACGAGCAGTACTTC,CASSSPRTSGASYEQYF
.,TRBJ2-1,.,TRBV12-3/TRBV12-4,TGTGCCAGCAGTTTCTCTCCGACAGGAGAGCAGTTCTTC,CASSFSPTGEQFF
many,TRBJ2-1,.,TRBV5-6,TGTGCCAGCACCCCTGGCGTGGTTGGAGGTAATGAGCAGTTCTTC,CASTPGVVGGNEQFF
.,TRBJ1-2,TRBD1,TRBV28,TGTGCCAGCAGTTTACAGCATGGGACAGCTGGCGGCTACACCTTC,CASSLQHGTAGGYTF
.,TRBJ2-1,.,TRBV12-3/TRBV12-4,TGTGCCAGCAGTCCCCGGAACCCGAGCTCCTACAATGAGCAGTTCTTC,CASSPRNPSSYNEQFF
few,TRBJ1-6,.,TRBV21-1,TGTGCCAGCAGCACTTGCCGGGACAGGGGGATTGTGACCCGTAATTCACCCCTCCACTTT,CASSTCRDRGIVTRNSPLHF
once,TRBJ1-2,.,TRBV18,TGTGCCAGCTCACCGTCGGAGTATGGCTACACCTTC,CASSPSEYGYTF
many,TRBJ2-7,.,TRBV5-1,TGCGCCAGCAGCCGAGAGTTGGAGGGCATGAACGAGCAGTACTTC,CASSRELEGMNEQYF
many,TRBJ2-3,.,TRBV4-1,TGTGCCAGCAGCCAGGAGACGAGCACAGATACGCAGTATTTT,CASSQETSTDTQYF
few,TRBJ1-5,.,TRBV7-2,TGTGCCAGCAGCTCCGGGTCTCCCAAAGGTCAGCCCCAGCATTTT,CASSSGSPKGQPQHF
many,TRBJ2-3,TRBD2,TRBV7-2,TGTGCCAGCAGCACTAGCGGGGGGGCGGCAGATACGCAGTATTTT,CASSTSGGAADTQYF
.,TRBJ2-3,TRBD2,TRBV20-1,TGCAGTGCTAGAGATCGTTTCGGGACTAGCGGGGGACGGGATACACAGTATTTT,CSARDRFGTSGGRDTQYF
.,TRBJ2-1,.,TRBV28,TGTGCCAGCAGCTATTACCCGGGGAGGAATGAGCAGTTCTTC,CASSYYPGRNEQFF
few,TRBJ1-2,.,TRBV12-3/TRBV12-4,TGTGCCAGCAGTTTAAGTATAAGGGCAGAATTCTATGGCTACACCTTC,CASSLSIRAEFYGYTF
.,TRBJ2-7,.,TRBV4-1,TGCGCCAGCAGCCAACCCGGCCGGTACGAGCAGTACTTC,CASSQPGRYEQYF
many,TRBJ2-1,.,TRBV4-3,TGCGCCAGCAGCCAAGGGAATGAGCAGTTCTTC,CASSQGNEQFF
.,TRBJ2-7,.,TRBV6-6,TGTGCCAGCAGTTACGGGCAGGAGACCTCCCACGAGCAGTACTTC,CASSYGQETSHEQYF
.,TRBJ1-2,.,TRBV20-1,TGCAGTGCTAGAGAGAGAAGGCAGGATATCGGATATGGCTACACCTTC,CSARERRQDIGYGYTF
few,TRBJ1-5,.,TRBV7-2,TGTGCCAGCAGCTTAGGTCCGGGTAGCAATCAGCCCCAGCATTTT,CASSLGPGSNQPQHF
.,TRBJ2-1,TRBD2,TRBV6-2/TRBV6-3,TGTGCCAGCACCGTGCGGTTAGGACTAGCGGGGCGAAGCTCCTACAATGAGCAGTTCTTC,CASTVRLGLAGRSSYNEQFF
.,TRBJ2-1,.,TRBV29-1,TGCAGCGTTGTCGGGGGGCTCAATGAGCAGTTCTTC,CSVVGGLNEQFF
.,TRBJ2-1,TRBD1,TRBV9,TGTGCCAGCACACAGGGGGTGGCCTACAATGGGCAGTTCTTC,CASTQGVAYNGQFF
.,TRBJ2-1,TRBD1,TRBV18,TGTGCCAGCTCACGGACAGGGCTGGACAATGAGCAGTTCTTC,CASSRTGLDNEQFF
few,TRBJ2-5,TRBD2,TRBV20-1,TGCAGTGCTAGAGATCGTACTAGCGGGGGGGAAGGGCAGTACTTC,CSARDRTSGGEGQYF
few,TRBJ2-3,.,TRBV15,TGTGCCACCAGCCCGGGCACTACATCTCTTAGCACAGATACGCAGTATTTT,CATSPGTTSLSTDTQYF
.,TRBJ2-3,.,TRBV5-4,TGTGCCAGCAGCCCCCAGGGGATTAGGACAGATACGCAGTATTTT,CASSPQGIRTDTQYF
.,TRBJ1-1,.,TRBV10-1,TGCGCCTCCAAAAGGACTTTGGTCACTGAAGCTTTCTTT,CASKRTLVTEAFF
.,TRBJ1-2,.,TRBV7-2,TGTGCCAGCAGCTTATCCGGGACACGGAACTATGGCTACACCTTC,CASSLSGTRNYGYTF
.,TRBJ2-1,.,TRBV20-1,TGCAGTGCTAGTCCCAGCCTCTACAATGAGCAGTTCTTC,CSASPSLYNEQFF
many,TRBJ2-5,.,TRBV5-1,TGCGCCAGCAGCTTGGACGGGGTTGGGGAACAAGAGACCCAGTACTTC,CASSLDGVGEQETQYF
.,TRBJ2-1,.,TRBV12-3/TRBV12-4,TGTGCCAGCAGTTTCCGGCAGGGGCATTACAATGAGCAGTTCTTC,CASSFRQGHYNEQFF
.,TRBJ1-2,.,TRBV20-1,TGCAGTGCTAGTATTCCAGGATATGGCTACACCTTC,CSASIPGYGYTF
few,TRBJ1-2,.,TRBV7-2,TGTGCCAGCAGCTTAGTCGGCAGGGGCTATGGCTACACCTTC,CASSLVGRGYGYTF
few,TRBJ1-2,.,TRBV21-1,TGTGCCAGCAGCAAAAGCACGAGACTTACATACTATGGCTACACCTTC,CASSKSTRLTYYGYTF
many,TRBJ2-7,.,TRBV20-1,TGCAGTGCTAGGGCTTCCTCGAAAGGCGAGCAGTACTTC,CSARASSKGEQYF
few,TRBJ1-5,.,TRBV4-1,TGCGCCAGCAGCCAAGATCCTCTGCGGACAGATCAGCCCCAGCATTTT,CASSQDPLRTDQPQHF
many,TRBJ2-1,.,TRBV2,TGTGCCAGCAGTGGGGGGACCTACAATGAGCAGTTCTTC,CASSGGTYNEQFF
.,TRBJ2-1,.,TRBV10-3,TGTGCCATCAGGGTTGAGAGGGATGAGCAGTTCTTC,CAIRVERDEQFF
.,TRBJ1-2,.,TRBV4-3,TGCGCCAGCAGCCTATCGGGAGGGGTTGGCTACACCTTC,CASSLSGGVGYTF
few,TRBJ2-4,TRBD2,TRBV4-2,TGTGCCAGCAGCCAGGGGGGGGAAAACATTCAGTACTTC,CASSQGGENIQYF
few,TRBJ1-2,.,TRBV7-6,TGTGCCAGCAGCCAAATGGGGACTGGATACGGCTACACCTTC,CASSQMGTGYGYTF